The 5 T cell receptor beta chains given below trace back to one sample, sequenced in a study of blood T cell repertoires in COVID-19. The method was immunoSEQ multiplex PCR; TCRdb's version includes in-frame clones alone and lacks a portion of them. Here the sample spans around 68,000 clones, approximately 94% being singletons. The source material was peripheral blood. The receptors derive from a man in his 70s with active COVID-19.

This clone appeared once. The CDR3 is CASSEYRGGRSGANVLTF. As DNA, the CDR3 is TGTGCCAGCAGTGAATATCGGGGGGGCAGGTCTGGGGCCAACGTCCTGACTTTC. The chain couples TRBV6-1 to TRBJ2-6; TRBD2 matches 8 bases. Germline lookup yields CDR1 MNHNS and CDR2 SASEGT. V gave up 2 bases and J gave up 1 base; unmatched junction bases: 7. CDR3 size: 18 residues.

V gene TRBV19 combines with J gene TRBJ1-2; the D gene is possibly TRBD1 (6 bases). Trimming removed 3 bases at V and 2 bases at J, with 16 bases between. Germline-derived CDR1 and CDR2 are LNHDA and SQIVND (reference sequence). The CDR3 totals 16 residues. CDR3 DNA sequence: TGTGCCAGTAGTATGGTCAGGGGTATCGTAAACTATGGCTACACCTTC. This sequence encodes CASSMVRGIVNYGYTF. Drawing the rest from reference TRBV19 and TRBJ1-2, the complete variable domain is DGGITQSPKYLFRKEGQNVTLSCEQNLNHDAMYWYRQDPGQGLRLIYYSQIVNDFQKGDIAEGYSVSREKKESFPLTVTSAQKNPTAFYLCASSMVRGIVNYGYTFGSGTRLTVV.

V is TRBV4-3 and J is TRBJ1-2; 8 bases agree with TRBD1. Per the germline V gene, CDR1 is LGHNA and CDR2 is YSLEER. This CDR3 has 18 amino acids. The J segment lost 3 bases and the V segment lost 0 bases, leaving 12 bases of the junction unmatched. Here the CDR3 DNA reads TGCGCCAGCAGCCAAGAAATAGGCGGGACAGGAGAGGACTATGGCTACACCTTC. This translates into CASSQEIGGTGEDYGYTF.

The chain has TRBV7-8 and TRBJ2-5, with 7 nucleotides matching TRBD2. Looked up from germline, CDR1 is SGHVS and CDR2 is FQNEAQ. The CDR3 length is 14 residues. Germline trimming cut 1 base from V and 3 bases from J; bases unmatched to any gene: 2. The CDR3 nucleotides read TGTGCCAGCAGCTTAGGACTAGCAGAAGAGACCCAGTACTTC. Protein product: CASSLGLAEETQYF.

The chain is built from TRBV27 and TRBJ2-5, with 10 bases identical to TRBD2. This CDR3 has 14 amino acids. With 6 bases clipped from V and 5 bases from J, the junction kept 6 bases outside the gene matches. The germline CDR1 and CDR2 sequences are MNHEY and SMNVEV (reference sequence). DNA for the CDR3: TGTGCCAGCAGGACCTCACTAGCGGGGGAGACCCAGTACTTC. It encodes CASRTSLAGETQYF.